The entry below gives a single T cell receptor beta chain sequence along with its context. Germline and junction disagree at one end, which may indicate a read error. From the RT-PCR reads, TCRdb called clonotypes with MiXCR, one entry per CDR3 protein. Here the sample spans about 700,000 distinct CDR3 sequences, approximately 15% being singletons. CDR1 is KGHDR, CDR2 SFDVKD, per germline. This CDR3 spans 16 amino acids. This clonotype was sampled from a female donor in good health, serving as a healthy control. Sequencing was performed on memory CD4+ T cells from blood. The V and J genes are TRBV24-1 and TRBJ2-3; 15 bases line up with TRBD2. The CDR3 sequence is CATSDPGLAGGDTKYF. CDR3 nucleotide sequence: TGTGCCACCAGTGACCCGGGACTAGCGGGAGGAGATACGAAGTATTTT.